The 20 T cell receptor beta chains below come from one sample, sequenced in a study of cytomegalovirus exposure and HLA in healthy donors (dated by TCRdb to 2017 to 2019). Preparation of the library involved the immunoSEQ multiplex PCR assay. A mixture of 60 forward primers for TCR Vbeta segments and 13 reverse primers for TCR Jbeta segments was used in the multiplex PCR. TCRdb holds this immuneACCESS table with in-frame rearrangements only. Some clones are missing; in checked studies, unresolved V genes explain under half, and the rest has no known cause. This sample's records show over 120,000 clones. The ten largest clones capture 0.96% of the sample. Sequenced sample: PBMCs. The receptor source for this set is a male donor in good health and CMV-seronegative.

This chain uses TRBV19 with TRBJ2-2; 7 nucleotides agree with TRBD2. CDR1 and CDR2 (germline): LNHDA, SQIVND (reference sequence). The CDR3 is made up of 14 amino acids. The V segment lost 7 bases and the J segment 6 bases; nucleotides outside the gene matches: 8. The CDR3 loop is CASISGRVAGELFF. The CDR3 bases are TGTGCCAGTATAAGTGGGAGGGTGGCCGGGGAGCTGTTTTTT.

This CDR3 reads CASSLRLGPYEQYF. As DNA, the CDR3 is TGTGCCAGCAGTTTACGTCTGGGGCCCTACGAGCAGTACTTC. The chain employs TRBV27 and TRBJ2-7; D possibly corresponds to TRBD1 (5 bases). Germline V lookup: CDR1 MNHEY, CDR2 SMNVEV (reference sequence). V lost 2 bases to trimming and J lost 2 bases, with 10 bases between them. CDR3 length: 14 amino acids.

The CDR3 protein is CASSEVPAGTAYNEQFF. In DNA, the CDR3 is TGTGCCAGCAGTGAAGTCCCGGCCGGGACAGCTTACAATGAGCAGTTCTTC. The chain combines TRBV6-1 with TRBJ2-1; 7 positions agree with TRBD1. The J segment lost 4 bases and the V segment lost 1 base, leaving 10 bases of the junction unmatched. Germline CDR1 and CDR2: MNHNS and SASEGT. The CDR3 consists of 17 residues.

This rearrangement joins TRBV18 to TRBJ1-1, with D possibly matching TRBD1 (6 bases). The germline V and J ends were trimmed by 3 bases and 1 base, with 12 bases remaining between them. The CDR3 has 15 residues. Looked up from germline, CDR1 is KGHSH and CDR2 is LQKENI. CDR3 region: CASSPQQGANTEAFF. In DNA, the CDR3 is TGTGCCAGCTCACCTCAACAGGGAGCGAACACTGAAGCTTTCTTT.

The V and J genes are TRBV6-5 and TRBJ2-7; 10 bases align to TRBD1. J gave up 4 bases and V 6 bases, and 9 bases lay outside the gene matches. Germline V CDR1 and CDR2: MNHEY, SVGAGI. The CDR3 runs to 15 residues. The CDR3: CASSPDRGSSYEQYF. The DNA for the CDR3 is TGTGCCAGCAGCCCGGACAGGGGGAGTTCTTACGAGCAGTACTTC.

The chain uses TRBV19 and TRBJ2-7; 16 bases line up with TRBD2. Germline V gene sequence: CDR1 LNHDA, CDR2 SQIVND (reference sequence). This CDR3 is 17 amino acids long. The junction had 12 bases not matched to a gene; V was cut back by 7 bases and J by 6 bases. The CDR3 nucleotides read TGTGCCAGTACCCCCGCCGGGACTAGCGGGAGGGCGGTCGAGCAGTACTTC. Protein product: CASTPAGTSGRAVEQYF. Full variable domain (rest looked up from reference TRBV19 and TRBJ2-7): DGGITQSPKYLFRKEGQNVTLSCEQNLNHDAMYWYRQDPGQGLRLIYYSQIVNDFQKGDIAEGYSVSREKKESFPLTVTSAQKNPTAFYLCASTPAGTSGRAVEQYFGPGTRLTVT.

The V call is TRBV7-2, the J call TRBJ1-5; D is uncertain. The length of the CDR3 is 14 residues. Trimming took off 2 bases at V and 4 bases at J, with 9 bases between the two ends. In germline, CDR1 is SGHTA, CDR2 FQGNSA. The CDR3 here is CASSLLGENQPQHF. The CDR3 bases are TGTGCCAGCAGCTTACTTGGGGAGAATCAGCCCCAGCATTTT.

The chain is built from TRBV28 and TRBJ1-2, with D maybe TRBD1 (5 bases). The CDR3 loop spans 13 amino acids. Trimming took off 8 bases at V and 4 bases at J, with 14 bases between the two ends. Per germline, CDR1 MDHEN and CDR2 SYDVKM. The CDR3 DNA follows: TGTGCCAGCTCATACAGGAAAGGCTATGGCTACACCTTC. It specifies CASSYRKGYGYTF.

This chain joins TRBV5-1 and TRBJ2-6; D is perhaps TRBD1 (5 bases). Germline V gives CDR1 SGHRS, CDR2 YFSETQ. Deletions cut 6 bases from V and 0 bases from J, with 10 bases between. This CDR3 is built from 15 residues. For the CDR3, the DNA is TGCGCCAGCACCAGAGACAGCTCTGGGGCCAACGTCCTGACTTTC. It encodes CASTRDSSGANVLTF.

This rearrangement joins TRBV14 to TRBJ1-2; no definite D call. This CDR3 is 14 amino acids long. V lost 6 bases, J lost 4 bases, and 15 bases lay in between. Looked up from germline, CDR1 is SGHDN and CDR2 is FVKESK. CDR3 nucleotide sequence: TGTGCCAGCAGGAAGAGTGGCGGCTTCTATGGCTACACCTTC. Protein sequence: CASRKSGGFYGYTF.

Comments on this clone: The sample has other DNA sequences that encode this CDR3 too. The gene calls are TRBV9 and TRBJ2-1; 7 nucleotides match TRBD1. Germline values: CDR1 SGDLS, CDR2 YYNGEE. The V gene end was trimmed by 4 bases and the J gene end by 0 bases; junction bases not matched to a gene: 4. This CDR3 is 15 amino acids long. CDR3 coding DNA: TGTGCCAGCAGCTCCCGACAGGGCTCCTACAATGAGCAGTTCTTC. Its protein is CASSSRQGSYNEQFF.

V gene TRBV14 combines with J gene TRBJ1-2; 7 bases fit TRBD1. The CDR3 has 17 amino acids. J was trimmed by 4 bases and V by 0 bases; bases with no gene match: 11. Germline V gene sequence: CDR1 SGHDN, CDR2 FVKESK. The CDR3 is CASSQDTFRDSFYGYTF. The DNA of the CDR3 is TGTGCCAGCAGCCAAGACACTTTTAGGGACAGCTTCTATGGCTACACCTTC.

V usage is TRBV9 and J usage is TRBJ2-1; TRBD1 is a possible D gene (5 bases). CDR1 and CDR2 from the germline V gene are SGDLS and YYNGEE. The CDR3 spans 17 residues. Trimming left V 3 bases short and J 3 bases short, with 19 bases between. CDR3 in DNA: TGTGCCAGCAGCGCGAGCTCCTCGTGGACAAACTACAATGAGCAGTTCTTC. Translated, it gives CASSASSSWTNYNEQFF.

The chain recombines TRBV2 with TRBJ2-7; 10 nucleotides line up with TRBD2. This CDR3 contains 18 residues. The V gene end was trimmed by 1 base and the J gene end by 3 bases; junction bases not matched to a gene: 12. CDR1 and CDR2 from the germline V gene are SNHLY and FYNNEI. Here the CDR3 reads CASSEGGLAGALNYEQYF. The CDR3 nucleotides read TGTGCCAGCAGTGAAGGTGGGCTAGCGGGAGCCCTAAACTACGAGCAGTACTTC. The complete variable domain, with remaining parts taken from reference TRBV2 and TRBJ2-7, reads EPEVTQTPSHQVTQMGQEVILRCVPISNHLYFYWYRQILGQKVEFLVSFYNNEISEKSEIFDDQFSVERPDGSNFTLKIRSTKLEDSAMYFCASSEGGLAGALNYEQYFGPGTRLTVT.

The chain is built from TRBV28 and TRBJ2-7; TRBD2 matches at 12 bases. CDR3 length: 17 amino acids. After removal of 3 bases from V and 6 bases from J, the junction contained 12 bases not matched to a gene. The germline CDR1 and CDR2 sequences are MDHEN and SYDVKM. This CDR3 reads CASSFGIWASGGGEQYF. For the CDR3, the DNA is TGTGCCAGCAGTTTTGGCATTTGGGCTAGCGGGGGGGGCGAGCAGTACTTC.

The CDR3, as DNA: TGTGCCGCCCAGGGGGCAGACTACACCTTC. This sequence encodes CAAQGADYTF. The chain carries TRBV10-3 and TRBJ1-2; 8 nucleotides agree with TRBD1. Germline CDR1 and CDR2: ENHRY and SYGVKD. J gave up 10 bases and V 11 bases, and 6 bases lay outside the gene matches. The CDR3 is made up of 10 amino acids.

The CDR3 region has the DNA TGTGCCACCAGCAGACGGGACATTCAAGAGACCCAGTACTTC. Translated, it gives CATSRRDIQETQYF. V gene TRBV15 combines with J gene TRBJ2-5, with D perhaps TRBD1 (6 bases). The V end was cut by 2 bases, the J end by 2 bases, with 9 bases between. CDR1 and CDR2 from the germline V gene are LNHNV and YYDKDF (reference sequence). This CDR3 comprises 14 residues.

The CDR3 protein is CASSLPGQLNTGELFF. Written as DNA, the CDR3 is TGTGCCAGCAGTCTTCCGGGACAGCTTAACACCGGGGAGCTGTTTTTT. The J gene is TRBJ2-2, the V gene TRBV6-6; TRBD1 matches at 7 bases. V lost 5 bases and J lost 2; bases outside the gene matches: 8. This CDR3 has 16 amino acids. Germline V gene sequence: CDR1 MNHNY, CDR2 SVGAGI (reference sequence).

The rearrangement links TRBV6-5 to TRBJ2-7; 9 bases agree with TRBD2. Germline CDR1 reads MNHEY; CDR2 reads SVGAGI. This CDR3 region has 14 residues. V was clipped by 7 bases and J by 6 bases; unmatched bases: 10. The CDR3 here is CASTHSGSVGEQYF. CDR3 bases: TGTGCCAGCACCCATAGCGGGAGTGTGGGCGAGCAGTACTTC.

V and J are TRBV19 and TRBJ1-5; 8 bases line up with TRBD1. This CDR3 is 15 amino acids long. CDR1 LNHDA and CDR2 SQIVND come from the germline V gene (reference sequence). Trimming removed 2 bases from V and 2 bases from J; junction bases left unmatched: 2. CDR3 protein: CASSILDRGNQPQHF. The CDR3 DNA follows: TGTGCCAGTAGTATACTGGACAGGGGCAATCAGCCCCAGCATTTT.